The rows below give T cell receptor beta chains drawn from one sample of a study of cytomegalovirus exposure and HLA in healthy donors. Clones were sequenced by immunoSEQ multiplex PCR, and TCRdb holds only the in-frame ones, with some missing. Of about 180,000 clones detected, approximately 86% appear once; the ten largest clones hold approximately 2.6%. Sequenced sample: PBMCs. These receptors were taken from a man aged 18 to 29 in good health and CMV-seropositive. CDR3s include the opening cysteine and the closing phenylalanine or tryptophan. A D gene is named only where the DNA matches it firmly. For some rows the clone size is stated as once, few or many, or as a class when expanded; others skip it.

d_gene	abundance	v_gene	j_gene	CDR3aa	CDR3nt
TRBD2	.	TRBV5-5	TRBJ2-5	CASSWGGLAGHGETQYF	TGTGCCAGCAGCTGGGGAGGGCTAGCGGGACATGGAGAGACCCAGTACTTC
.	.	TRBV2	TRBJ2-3	CASKGPGDTQYF	TGTGCCAGCAAGGGGCCGGGAGATACGCAGTATTTT
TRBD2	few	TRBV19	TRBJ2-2	CASSRTSGRAFGELFF	TGTGCCAGTAGTCGAACTAGCGGGAGGGCTTTCGGGGAGCTGTTTTTT
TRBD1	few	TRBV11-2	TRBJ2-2	CASSVDRVGGELFF	TGTGCCAGCAGCGTTGACAGGGTGGGCGGGGAGCTGTTTTTT
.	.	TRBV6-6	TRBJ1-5	CASSYGGGQPNQPQHF	TGTGCCAGCAGTTACGGCGGGGGACAACCTAATCAGCCCCAGCATTTT
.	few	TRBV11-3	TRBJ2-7	CASSLPLPPSATYEQYF	TGTGCCAGCAGCTTACCCTTACCCCCTAGCGCCACCTACGAGCAGTACTTC
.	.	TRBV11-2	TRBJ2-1	CASSLAYRKQFF	TGTGCCAGCAGCTTAGCTTACAGAAAGCAGTTCTTC
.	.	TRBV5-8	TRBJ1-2	CASSLGSGFNGYTF	TGTGCCAGCAGCTTGGGGTCAGGGTTTAATGGCTACACCTTC
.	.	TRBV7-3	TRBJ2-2	CASSPGLAGELFF	TGTGCCAGCAGCCCAGGGTTGGCCGGGGAGCTGTTTTTT
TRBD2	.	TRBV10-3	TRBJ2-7	CAISELGGRSYEQYF	TGTGCCATCAGTGAGCTCGGCGGGAGATCCTACGAGCAGTACTTC
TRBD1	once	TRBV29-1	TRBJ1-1	CSVAAGVVTGGTEAFF	TGCAGCGTTGCCGCTGGGGTCGTCACAGGGGGCACTGAAGCTTTCTTT
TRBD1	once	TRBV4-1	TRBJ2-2	CASSPTQGVRTGELFF	TGCGCCAGCAGCCCCACACAGGGGGTTAGGACCGGGGAGCTGTTTTTT
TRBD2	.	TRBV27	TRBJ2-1	CASTFWGGPTSEQFF	TGTGCCAGCACCTTTTGGGGAGGGCCTACATCTGAGCAGTTCTTC
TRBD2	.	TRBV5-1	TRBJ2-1	CASSIISGGANEQFF	TGCGCCAGCAGCATTATTAGCGGGGGGGCCAATGAGCAGTTCTTC
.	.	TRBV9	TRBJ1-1	CASSVGSPLADTEAFF	TGTGCCAGCAGCGTTGGCTCCCCCTTGGCGGACACTGAAGCTTTCTTT
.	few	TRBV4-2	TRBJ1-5	CASSQGWPVTRQPQHF	TGTGCCAGCAGCCAAGGATGGCCAGTGACAAGACAGCCCCAGCATTTT
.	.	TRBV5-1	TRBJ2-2	CASSPQSGVDTGELFF	TGCGCCAGCAGCCCCCAGTCGGGGGTCGACACCGGGGAGCTGTTTTTT
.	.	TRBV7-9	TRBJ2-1	CASSPLPGTPYNEQFF	TGTGCCAGCAGCCCCCTACCGGGAACCCCCTACAATGAGCAGTTCTTC
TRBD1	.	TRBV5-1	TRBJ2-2	CASSLFGQGANGELFF	TGCGCCAGCAGCTTGTTTGGACAGGGGGCAAACGGGGAGCTGTTTTTT
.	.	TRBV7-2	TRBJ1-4	CASSFGAGVEKLFF	TGTGCCAGCAGCTTCGGGGCGGGAGTTGAAAAACTGTTTTTT
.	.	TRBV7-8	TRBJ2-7	CASSLDRSYEQYF	TGTGCCAGCAGCTTAGACAGGAGCTACGAGCAGTACTTC
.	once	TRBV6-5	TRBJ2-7	CARAQQYF	TGTGCCAGGGCCCAGCAGTACTTC
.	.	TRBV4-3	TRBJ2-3	CASSQDPAVTDTQYF	TGCGCCAGCAGCCAAGACCCGGCGGTCACAGATACGCAGTATTTT
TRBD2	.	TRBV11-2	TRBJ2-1	CASSPGLAGTSYNEQFF	TGTGCCAGCAGCCCTGGACTAGCGGGGACGTCCTACAATGAGCAGTTCTTC
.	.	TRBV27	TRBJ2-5	CAAGLRETQYF	TGTGCCGCGGGGTTGAGGGAGACCCAGTACTTC
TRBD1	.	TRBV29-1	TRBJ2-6	CSARQGAGANVLTF	TGCAGCGCCAGACAGGGGGCCGGGGCCAACGTCCTGACTTTC
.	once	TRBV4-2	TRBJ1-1	CASSQGSDGAEAFF	TGTGCCAGCAGCCAAGGTTCAGACGGGGCTGAAGCTTTCTTT
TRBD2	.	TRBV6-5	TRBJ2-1	CASSYGRGGNDEQFF	TGTGCCAGCAGTTATGGGCGGGGGGGCAACGATGAGCAGTTCTTC
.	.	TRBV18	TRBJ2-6	CASSPPVGANVLTF	TGTGCCAGCTCACCCCCGGTGGGGGCCAACGTCCTGACTTTC
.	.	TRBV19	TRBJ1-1	CASSETGNTEAFF	TGTGCCAGTAGCGAAACAGGGAACACTGAAGCTTTCTTT
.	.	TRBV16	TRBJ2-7	CASSHHGKDIRSHEQYF	TGTGCCAGCAGCCACCATGGGAAGGACATACGATCCCACGAGCAGTACTTC
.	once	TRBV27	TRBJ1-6	CASSPRGSSLNSPLHF	TGTGCCAGCAGTCCCCGTGGCAGTTCACTAAATTCACCCCTCCACTTT
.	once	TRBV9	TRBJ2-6	CASSVVSSGANVLTF	TGTGCCAGCAGCGTAGTATCCTCTGGGGCCAACGTCCTGACTTTC
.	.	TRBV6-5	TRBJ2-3	CASSPLVGTDTQYF	TGTGCCAGCAGCCCACTAGTTGGCACAGATACGCAGTATTTT
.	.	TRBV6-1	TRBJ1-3	CASSLIGSGNTIYF	TGTGCCAGCAGTTTAATCGGCTCTGGAAACACCATATATTTT
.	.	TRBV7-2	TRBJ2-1	CASSLIFELSNEQFF	TGTGCCAGCAGCTTAATTTTTGAGCTATCCAATGAGCAGTTCTTC
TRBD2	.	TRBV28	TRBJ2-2	CASSFASGSTGELFF	TGTGCCAGCAGTTTCGCTAGCGGGAGTACCGGGGAGCTGTTTTTT
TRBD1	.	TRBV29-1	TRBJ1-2	CSFGQGDGYTF	TGCAGCTTCGGACAGGGGGACGGCTACACCTTC
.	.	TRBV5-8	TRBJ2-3	CASVFVGGGGTDTQYF	TGTGCCAGCGTATTCGTCGGGGGAGGTGGGACAGATACGCAGTATTTT
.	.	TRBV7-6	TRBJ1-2	CASSLEGQGFFSGYTF	TGTGCCAGCAGCTTAGAGGGACAAGGTTTCTTCTCTGGCTACACCTTC
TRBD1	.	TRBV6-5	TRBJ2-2	CAATGDKAGELFF	TGTGCCGCCACAGGGGATAAGGCCGGGGAGCTGTTTTTT
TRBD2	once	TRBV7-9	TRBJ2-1	CASSLGGRDNEQFF	TGTGCCAGCAGCTTAGGCGGGAGAGACAATGAGCAGTTCTTC
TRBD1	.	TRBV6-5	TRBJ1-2	CASSYSTGGYRYTF	TGTGCCAGCAGTTACTCGACAGGGGGGTATCGCTACACCTTC
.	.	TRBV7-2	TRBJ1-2	CASSPDNNYGYTF	TGTGCCAGCAGCCCGGACAACAACTATGGCTACACCTTC
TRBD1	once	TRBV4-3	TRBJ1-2	CASSRTGGDYGYTF	TGCGCCAGCAGCCGGACAGGGGGCGACTATGGCTACACCTTC
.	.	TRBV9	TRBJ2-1	CASSVGGRGFYNEQFF	TGTGCCAGCAGCGTAGGGGGGCGGGGGTTCTACAATGAGCAGTTCTTC
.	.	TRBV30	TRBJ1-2	CAWSAGAGYTF	TGTGCCTGGAGTGCTGGGGCTGGCTACACCTTC